This T cell receptor beta chain was captured by sequencing in a study of read filtering for tumor transcriptome and immune sequencing. Turning to the study itself: The cohort had over 16 men and approximately 13 women aged about 45 to 90, mean roughly 70 years.

CDR3 length: 14 residues. CDR1 is SGHRS and CDR2 is YFSETQ in the germline V gene. V was clipped by 4 bases and J by 6 bases, with 14 bases between them. The library was built from approximately 400 ng RNA with molecular barcoded adaptors for alpha/delta and beta/gamma chains. TCRdb re-called the reads through MiXCR, storing one row per CDR3 protein. This repertoire shows 130,000 or so distinct CDR3 sequences, roughly an eighth found once; its top ten account for roughly 7.6%. In its sample, this clonotype was seen many times. The sequenced sample consisted of a population of CD138-negative cells sorted from bone marrow. The J gene is TRBJ2-1, the V gene TRBV5-1; D gene unclear. This receptor was obtained from a donor aged 40 or over with multiple myeloma. The CDR3 region is CASSASRITNEQFF. The CDR3, as DNA: TGCGCCAGCAGCGCGAGCAGGATCACCAATGAGCAGTTCTTC.